This T cell receptor beta chain was found in a study of cytomegalovirus exposure and HLA in healthy donors. These donors counted as nominally healthy when sampled, but unrecorded immune exposures were likely. Study results and caveats: Using the classifier, cytomegalovirus status was reportedly diagnosed with high specificity and sensitivity.

This clone was detected only a few times. The antigen is not known. This CDR3 comprises 13 residues. Germline V gene lookup returns CDR1 SGHVS and CDR2 FQNEAQ. It was with 60 Vbeta and 13 Jbeta primers that the PCR ran. TCRdb's table, derived via immunoSEQ multiplex PCR, lists solely in-frame clones and lacks some. This sample has fewer than 200,000 clones, with approximately 80% found just once. This receptor was obtained from a woman in her thirties in good health and CMV-seropositive. The sample consisted of PBMCs. The chain couples TRBV7-8 to TRBJ2-7, with D possibly being TRBD2 (5 bases). CDR3 protein: CSSKEKTAYEQYF. CDR3 DNA sequence: TGTTCTAGCAAGGAGAAGACGGCATACGAGCAGTACTTC.